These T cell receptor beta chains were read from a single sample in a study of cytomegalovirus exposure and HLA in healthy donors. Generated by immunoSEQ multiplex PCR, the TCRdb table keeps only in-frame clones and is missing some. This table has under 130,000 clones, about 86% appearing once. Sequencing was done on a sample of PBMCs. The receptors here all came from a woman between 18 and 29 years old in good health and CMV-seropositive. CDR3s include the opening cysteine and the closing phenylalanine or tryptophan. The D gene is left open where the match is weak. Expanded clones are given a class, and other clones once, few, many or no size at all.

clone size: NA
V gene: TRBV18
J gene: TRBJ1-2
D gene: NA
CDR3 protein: CASSPETYGYTF
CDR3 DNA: TGTGCCAGCTCACCAGAAACATACGGCTACACCTTC

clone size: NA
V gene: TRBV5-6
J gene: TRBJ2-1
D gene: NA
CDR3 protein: CASSLYRLTSDEQFF
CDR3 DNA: TGTGCCAGCAGCCTGTACCGTTTGACATCGGATGAGCAGTTCTTC

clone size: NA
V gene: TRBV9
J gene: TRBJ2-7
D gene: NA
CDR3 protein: CASSVAPGTWDEQYF
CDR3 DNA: TGTGCCAGCAGCGTAGCTCCCGGGACTTGGGACGAGCAGTACTTC

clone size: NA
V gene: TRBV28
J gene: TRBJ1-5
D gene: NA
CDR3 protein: CASSPFGTNQPQHF
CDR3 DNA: TGTGCCAGCAGTCCCTTCGGGACTAATCAGCCCCAGCATTTT

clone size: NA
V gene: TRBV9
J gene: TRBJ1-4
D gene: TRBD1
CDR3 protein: CASSVGQGARGEKLFF
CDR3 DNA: TGTGCCAGCAGCGTTGGACAGGGGGCGCGGGGAGAAAAACTGTTTTTT

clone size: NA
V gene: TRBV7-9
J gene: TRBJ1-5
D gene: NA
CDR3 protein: CASSPLPKTGSNQPQHF
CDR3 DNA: TGTGCCAGCAGCCCGCTTCCCAAGACAGGAAGCAATCAGCCCCAGCATTTT

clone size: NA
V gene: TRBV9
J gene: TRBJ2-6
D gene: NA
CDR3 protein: CASSAWGTKGANVLTF
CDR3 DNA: TGTGCCAGCAGCGCTTGGGGCACCAAGGGGGCCAACGTCCTGACTTTC

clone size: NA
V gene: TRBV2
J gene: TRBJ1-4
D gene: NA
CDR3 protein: CASRPGSEKLFF
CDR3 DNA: TGTGCCAGCAGGCCGGGTTCGGAAAAACTGTTTTTT

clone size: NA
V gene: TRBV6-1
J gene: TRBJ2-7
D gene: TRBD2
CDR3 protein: CASKPSGGGAEQYF
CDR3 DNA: TGTGCCAGCAAACCTAGCGGGGGCGGGGCCGAGCAGTACTTC

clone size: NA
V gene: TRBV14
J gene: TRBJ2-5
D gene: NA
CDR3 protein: CASSQYRWETQYF
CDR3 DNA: TGTGCCAGCAGCCAGTATCGGTGGGAGACCCAGTACTTC

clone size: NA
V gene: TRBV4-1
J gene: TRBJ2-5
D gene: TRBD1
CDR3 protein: CASRSLTGGKETQYF
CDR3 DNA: TGCGCCAGCAGATCCCTTACAGGGGGGAAAGAGACCCAGTACTTC

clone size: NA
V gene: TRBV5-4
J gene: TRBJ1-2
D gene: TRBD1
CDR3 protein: CASSLQGESYTF
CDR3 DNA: TGTGCCAGCAGCTTACAGGGGGAAAGCTACACCTTC

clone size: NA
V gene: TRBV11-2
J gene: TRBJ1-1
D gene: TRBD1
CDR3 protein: CASSLSAGGNTEAFF
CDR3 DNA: TGTGCCAGCAGCTTGAGCGCAGGGGGGAACACTGAAGCTTTCTTT

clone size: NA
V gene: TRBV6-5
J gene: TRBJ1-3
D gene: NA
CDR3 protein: CASSYSVASGNTIYF
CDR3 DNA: TGTGCCAGCAGTTACTCAGTGGCCTCTGGAAACACCATATATTTT

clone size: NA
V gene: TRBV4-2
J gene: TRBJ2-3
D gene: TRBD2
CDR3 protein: CASSRNSGSTDTQYF
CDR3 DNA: TGTGCCAGCAGCCGAAATAGCGGGAGTACAGATACGCAGTATTTT

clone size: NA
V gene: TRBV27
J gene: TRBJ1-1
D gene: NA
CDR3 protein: CASSKGRHPVNTEAFF
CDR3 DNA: TGTGCCAGCAGTAAAGGCAGACACCCCGTCAACACTGAAGCTTTCTTT

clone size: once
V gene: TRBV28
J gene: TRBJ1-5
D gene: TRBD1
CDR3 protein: CASSLSRQGLQPQHF
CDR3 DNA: TGTGCCAGCAGTTTATCGAGACAGGGGCTTCAGCCCCAGCATTTT

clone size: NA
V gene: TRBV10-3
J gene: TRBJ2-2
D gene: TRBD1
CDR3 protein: CAISGGQRRNTGELFF
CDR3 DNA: TGTGCCATCAGTGGGGGACAGAGAAGAAACACCGGGGAGCTGTTTTTT

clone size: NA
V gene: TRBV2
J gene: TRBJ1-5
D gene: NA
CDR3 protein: CASSKQGLKQPQHF
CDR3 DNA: TGTGCCAGCAGTAAGCAGGGACTGAAGCAGCCCCAGCATTTT

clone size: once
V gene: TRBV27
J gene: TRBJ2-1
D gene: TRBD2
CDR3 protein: CASSLREAQNEQFF
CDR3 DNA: TGTGCCAGCAGTTTACGGGAGGCCCAGAATGAGCAGTTCTTC

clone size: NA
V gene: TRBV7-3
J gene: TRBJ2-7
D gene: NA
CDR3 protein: CASSPSGQSYEQYF
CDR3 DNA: TGTGCCAGCAGCCCATCGGGACAAAGCTACGAGCAGTACTTC

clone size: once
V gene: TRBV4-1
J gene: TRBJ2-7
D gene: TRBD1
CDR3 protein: CASSQTPGTAYEQYF
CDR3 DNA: TGCGCCAGCAGCCAAACCCCCGGGACAGCCTACGAGCAGTACTTC

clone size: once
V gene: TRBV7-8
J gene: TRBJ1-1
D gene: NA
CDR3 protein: CASSLGSSLQAEAFF
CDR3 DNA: TGTGCCAGCAGCTTGGGCTCGTCACTTCAGGCTGAAGCTTTCTTT

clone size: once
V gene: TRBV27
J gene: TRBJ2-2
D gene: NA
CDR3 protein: CASSLRVNTGELFF
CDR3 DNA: TGTGCCAGCAGTTTGAGGGTGAACACCGGGGAGCTGTTTTTT

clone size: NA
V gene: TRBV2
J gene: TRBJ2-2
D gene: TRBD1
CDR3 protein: CASKRTGSTGELFF
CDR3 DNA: TGTGCCAGCAAAAGGACAGGAAGCACCGGGGAGCTGTTTTTT

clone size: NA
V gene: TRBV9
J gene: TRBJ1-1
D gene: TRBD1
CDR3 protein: CASSARDSLNTEAFF
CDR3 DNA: TGTGCCAGCAGCGCCCGGGACAGCCTGAACACTGAAGCTTTCTTT

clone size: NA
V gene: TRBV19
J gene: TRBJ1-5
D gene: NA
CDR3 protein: CASSIRGGQPQHF
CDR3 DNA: TGTGCCAGTAGTATCAGAGGGGGTCAGCCCCAGCATTTT

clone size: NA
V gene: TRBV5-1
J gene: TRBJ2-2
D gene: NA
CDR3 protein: CASSSRGPTNTGELFF
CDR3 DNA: TGCGCCAGCAGCTCGCGGGGGCCGACGAACACCGGGGAGCTGTTTTTT

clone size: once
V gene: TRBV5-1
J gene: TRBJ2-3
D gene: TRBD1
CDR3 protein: CASGGQGTSWDTQYF
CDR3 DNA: TGCGCCAGCGGAGGACAGGGGACTTCTTGGGATACGCAGTATTTT

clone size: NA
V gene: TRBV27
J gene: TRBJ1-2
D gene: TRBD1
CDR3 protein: CASSSGQGRGYGYTF
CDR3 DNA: TGTGCCAGCAGTTCGGGACAGGGTAGGGGCTATGGCTACACCTTC

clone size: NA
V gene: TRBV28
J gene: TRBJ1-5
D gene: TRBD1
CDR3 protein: CASSFLTDREGQPQHF
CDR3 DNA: TGTGCCAGCAGTTTTTTGACCGACAGGGAAGGTCAGCCCCAGCATTTT

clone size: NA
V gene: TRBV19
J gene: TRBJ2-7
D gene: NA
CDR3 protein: CASSINNRAYEQYF
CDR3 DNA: TGTGCCAGTAGTATAAACAACAGAGCCTACGAGCAGTACTTC

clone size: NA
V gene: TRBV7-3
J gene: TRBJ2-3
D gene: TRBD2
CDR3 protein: CASSLGAGVTDTQYF
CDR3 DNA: TGTGCCAGCAGCTTAGGGGCGGGAGTCACAGATACGCAGTATTTT

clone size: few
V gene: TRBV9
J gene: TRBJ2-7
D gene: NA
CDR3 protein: CASSVGSRAKGYEQYF
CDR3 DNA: TGTGCCAGCAGCGTAGGAAGCAGGGCGAAGGGGTACGAGCAGTACTTC

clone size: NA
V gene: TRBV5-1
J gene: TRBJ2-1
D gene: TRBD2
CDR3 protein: CASSFGSLADYNEQFF
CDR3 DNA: TGCGCCAGCAGCTTTGGCTCCCTAGCGGACTACAATGAGCAGTTCTTC

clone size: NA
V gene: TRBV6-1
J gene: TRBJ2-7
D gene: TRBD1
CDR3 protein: CASRGTGRAYEQYF
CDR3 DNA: TGTGCCAGCAGGGGGACAGGGCGAGCCTACGAGCAGTACTTC

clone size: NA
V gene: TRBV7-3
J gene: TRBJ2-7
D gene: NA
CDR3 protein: CASSPTSGVGASEQYF
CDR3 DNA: TGTGCCAGCAGCCCGACGTCCGGAGTTGGCGCTAGCGAGCAGTACTTC

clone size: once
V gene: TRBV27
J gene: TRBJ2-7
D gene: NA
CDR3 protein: CASMMAGDTYEQYF
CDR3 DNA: TGTGCCAGCATGATGGCAGGGGATACCTACGAGCAGTACTTC

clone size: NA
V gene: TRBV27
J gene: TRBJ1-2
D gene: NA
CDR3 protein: CASTHPGGAYGYTF
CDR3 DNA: TGTGCCAGCACCCATCCCGGGGGGGCTTATGGCTACACCTTC

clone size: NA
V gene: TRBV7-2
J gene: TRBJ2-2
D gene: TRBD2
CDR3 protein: CATPVLGTSGDANTGELFF
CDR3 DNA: TGTGCCACCCCGGTTCTTGGGACTAGCGGGGACGCGAACACCGGGGAGCTGTTTTTT

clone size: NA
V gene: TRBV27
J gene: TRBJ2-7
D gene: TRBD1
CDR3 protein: CASRGDRGPSYEQYF
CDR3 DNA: TGTGCCAGCAGGGGGGACAGGGGGCCCTCCTACGAGCAGTACTTC

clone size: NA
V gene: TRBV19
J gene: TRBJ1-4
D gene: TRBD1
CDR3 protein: CASSPDRVEKLFF
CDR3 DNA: TGTGCCAGTAGTCCCGACAGGGTTGAAAAACTGTTTTTT

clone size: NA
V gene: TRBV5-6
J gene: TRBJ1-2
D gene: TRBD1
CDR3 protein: CASSLARTGRGGYTF
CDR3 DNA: TGTGCCAGCAGCTTGGCCCGGACAGGGAGAGGCGGCTACACCTTC

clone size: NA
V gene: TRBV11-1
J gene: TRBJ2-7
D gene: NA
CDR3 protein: CASSSFGGRTDEQYF
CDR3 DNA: TGTGCCAGCAGCTCATTCGGGGGGCGGACGGACGAGCAGTACTTC

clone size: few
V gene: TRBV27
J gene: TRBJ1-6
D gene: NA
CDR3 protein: CASSLRGGALHF
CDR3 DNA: TGTGCCAGCAGTCTTCGGGGCGGGGCCCTCCACTTT